The clone carrying this TCR beta chain has only one observation. The antigen is unknown. This specimen comes from a study of cytomegalovirus exposure and HLA in healthy donors. Study-wide results and limits: The study designated roughly 150 TCR beta chains cytomegalovirus-associated.

Germline CDR1 and CDR2: SGHAT and FQDESV (reference sequence). CDR3 size: 17 residues. After removal of 1 base from V and 4 bases from J, the junction contained 7 bases not matched to a gene. It was with 60 Vbeta and 13 Jbeta primers that the PCR ran. Sequencing was performed with immunoSEQ multiplex PCR; in TCRdb, only in-frame clones are kept and a portion is missing. The sample has about 210,000 clones, about three quarters seen once. The sequence was obtained from a male donor in good health and CMV-seronegative. Specimen: PBMCs. This rearrangement joins TRBV11-1 to TRBJ2-5; 12 nucleotides agree with TRBD2. The CDR3 sequence is CASSLGRLAGEGETQYF. CDR3 DNA sequence: TGTGCCAGCAGCTTAGGTCGACTAGCGGGAGAAGGAGAGACCCAGTACTTC.